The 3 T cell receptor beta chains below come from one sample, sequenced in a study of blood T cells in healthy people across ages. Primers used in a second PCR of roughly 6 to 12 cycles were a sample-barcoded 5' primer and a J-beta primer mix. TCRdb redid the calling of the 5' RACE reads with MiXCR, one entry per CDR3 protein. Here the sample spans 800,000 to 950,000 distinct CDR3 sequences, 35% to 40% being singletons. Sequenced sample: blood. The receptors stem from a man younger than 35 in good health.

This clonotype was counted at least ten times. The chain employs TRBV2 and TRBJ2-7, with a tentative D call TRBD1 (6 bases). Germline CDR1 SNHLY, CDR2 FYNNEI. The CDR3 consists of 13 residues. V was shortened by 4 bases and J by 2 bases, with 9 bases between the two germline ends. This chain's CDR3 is CASSGDTPYEQYF. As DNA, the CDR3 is TGTGCCAGCAGTGGGGACACTCCCTACGAGCAGTACTTC. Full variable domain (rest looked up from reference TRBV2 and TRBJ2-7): EPEVTQTPSHQVTQMGQEVILRCVPISNHLYFYWYRQILGQKVEFLVSFYNNEISEKSEIFDDQFSVERPDGSNFTLKIRSTKLEDSAMYFCASSGDTPYEQYFGPGTRLTVT.

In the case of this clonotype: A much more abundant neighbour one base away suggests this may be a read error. The CDR3 sequence is CAGLLQGSETQYF. In DNA, the CDR3 is TGTGCCGGCCTACTACAGGGTTCAGAGACCCAGTACTTC. This chain joins TRBV28 and TRBJ2-7, with a possible D match to TRBD1 (6 bases). The closer fit of TRBJ2-5 to the DNA end suggests the J call may be wrong. CDR3 size: 13 residues. Germline lookup yields CDR1 MDHEN and CDR2 SYDVKM.

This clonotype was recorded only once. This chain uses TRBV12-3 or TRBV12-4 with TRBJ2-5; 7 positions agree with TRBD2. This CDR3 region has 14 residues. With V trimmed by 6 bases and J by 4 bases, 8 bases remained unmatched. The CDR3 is CASSSGVAPETQYF. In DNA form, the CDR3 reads TGTGCCAGCAGCAGCGGGGTGGCCCCAGAGACCCAGTACTTC.